This TCR beta chain is drawn from a study of OX40 agonist ivuxolimab in advanced cancers. Study as a whole: With ivuxolimab, an agonistic anti-OX40 (CD134) antibody, patients were treated.

This CDR3 has 14 amino acids. V was trimmed by 0 bases and J by 0 bases, leaving 4 bases between them. CDR1 and CDR2 from the germline V gene are MNHEY and SVGAGI. With regard to this clone: Its target is not known.

Sequenced by immunoSEQ multiplex PCR; TCRdb stores in-frame clones only, minus some. The sample holds 60,000 or so clones, 89% seen once. Autoimmune disease history or systemic immunosuppression meant exclusion. The study's findings and limits: In general, CD8+ T cells held more expanded clones than CD4+ did, on average. At 0.1 to 3.0 mg/kg and by week 6, CD4+ and CD8+ T cells in the blood had expanded clonally.

The chain employs TRBV6-5 and TRBJ2-3; D gene uncertain. The material sequenced was CD4+ or CD8+ T cells sorted from blood, taken in a trial of the OX40 agonist ivuxolimab. The clonotype was recovered from an adult with an advanced solid tumor such as melanoma, head and neck, liver or kidney cancer. The CDR3 DNA reads TGTGCCAGCAGTTACTCGGACAGCACAGATACGCAGTATTTT. This sequence encodes CASSYSDSTDTQYF.